A selection of T cell receptor beta chains follows, all from one sample in a study of Graves' ophthalmopathy and Graves' hyperthyroidism. TCRdb reprocessed the multiplex PCR reads with MiXCR, giving one entry per CDR3 protein. The sample carries approximately 640,000 distinct CDR3 sequences, about two fifths recorded once. Sequencing input: peripheral blood. Receptors were obtained from an adult man with Graves' ophthalmopathy. Both conserved end residues are part of each CDR3. A D gene is named only where the DNA matches it firmly. Rows give clone size only sometimes, using once, few, many, or a class for an expanded clone.

abundance	d_gene	v_gene	j_gene	CDR3nt	CDR3aa
.	.	TRBV14	TRBJ2-7	TGTGCCAGCAGCCCCATAGAGGGAGTTAGTGACGAGCAGTACTTC	CASSPIEGVSDEQYF
many	TRBD1	TRBV12-3/TRBV12-4	TRBJ2-7	TGTGCCAGCAATTCCGGACAGGGCTACGAGCAGTACTTC	CASNSGQGYEQYF
.	.	TRBV10-2	TRBJ2-7	TGTGCCAGCAGAAACCGGGACAATGCCTACGAGCAGTACTTC	CASRNRDNAYEQYF
once	TRBD1	TRBV25-1	TRBJ1-4	TGTGCCAGCAGCCTCCGGACAGGGGCGGTTCATGAAAAACTGTTTTTT	CASSLRTGAVHEKLFF
once	.	TRBV25-1	TRBJ1-2	TGTGCCAGCAGGGGGGATGAGCAGGTTGGCTACACCTTC	CASRGDEQVGYTF
few	TRBD1	TRBV28	TRBJ1-2	TGTGCCAGCAGTCAGACAGGGGGCGGCTATGGCTACACCTTC	CASSQTGGGYGYTF
.	.	TRBV25-1	TRBJ1-1	TGTGCCAGTTTCCCGGTACCCCATACTGAAGCTTTCTTT	CASFPVPHTEAFF
many	.	TRBV29-1	TRBJ1-2	TGCAGCGTTGAACCCAGACTTAGAAACTATGGCTACACCTTC	CSVEPRLRNYGYTF
.	.	TRBV20-1	TRBJ1-5	TGCAGTGCTAGTAACAGAGTAGCATGGCAGCCCCAGCATTTT	CSASNRVAWQPQHF
.	.	TRBV7-9	TRBJ2-2	TGTGCCAGCAGCTTAAATTCGAACACCGTGGAGCTGTTTTTT	CASSLNSNTVELFF
once	TRBD1	TRBV12-3/TRBV12-4	TRBJ1-4	TGTGCCAGCAGCGCAACCGGGACAGGGACAAAACTGTTTTTT	CASSATGTGTKLFF
many	TRBD1	TRBV12-3/TRBV12-4	TRBJ1-4	TGTGCCAGCAGCCACAGACGACAGGGGGGAGCGGAAAAACTGTTTTTT	CASSHRRQGGAEKLFF
many	.	TRBV20-1	TRBJ1-5	TGCAGTGCTGAAGATGACAGCCATCAGCCCCAGCATTTT	CSAEDDSHQPQHF
many	.	TRBV19	TRBJ2-6	TGTGCCAGTAGTACCTTGGGGCAAAGGGCCAACGTCCTGACTTTC	CASSTLGQRANVLTF
.	.	TRBV7-9	TRBJ1-2	TGTGCCAGCAGTCCCGACTACACCTTC	CASSPDYTF
few	TRBD1	TRBV4-3	TRBJ2-7	TGCGCCAGCAGCCAAGATATGGGGACAGGGGAAGGTGAGCAGTACTTC	CASSQDMGTGEGEQYF
many	.	TRBV15	TRBJ1-1	TGTGCCACCAGCGGATTACAGGGACGGATTGAAGCTTTCTTT	CATSGLQGRIEAFF
few	.	TRBV4-1	TRBJ1-2	TGCGCCAGCAGCCAAGACACGTCTTTCTATGGCTACACCTTC	CASSQDTSFYGYTF
.	.	TRBV4-2	TRBJ1-1	TGTGCCAGCAGCCAAGATGGGAGGGACGGCACTGAAGCTTTCTTT	CASSQDGRDGTEAFF
.	TRBD1	TRBV9	TRBJ1-2	TGTGCCAGCAGCCCTACAGGGGGCGCGGGTGGCTACACCTTC	CASSPTGGAGGYTF
.	TRBD2	TRBV9	TRBJ2-2	TGTGCCAGCAGCGCTCATAGCGGGACGAACACCGGGGAGCTGTTTTTT	CASSAHSGTNTGELFF
.	.	TRBV4-1	TRBJ2-7	TGCGCCAGCAGCCAAGGGATGTGGCAGTACTTC	CASSQGMWQYF
.	TRBD2	TRBV7-6	TRBJ2-7	TGTGCCAGCAGCGCCATCGGACTAGTTGGCACAGATACGCAGTACTTC	CASSAIGLVGTDTQYF
many	TRBD1	TRBV7-3	TRBJ2-7	TGTGCCAGCAGCTTAAGGAGACAGGGGACCTACGAGCAGTACTTC	CASSLRRQGTYEQYF
many	.	TRBV10-3	TRBJ1-1	TGTGCCATCAGTGAGTCGGGACAATACACTGAAGCTTTCTTT	CAISESGQYTEAFF
.	TRBD1	TRBV5-1	TRBJ1-4	TGCGCCAGCAGACCCTCCGGGACAGGGGGCGGGCGAAGCGAAAAACTGTTTTTT	CASRPSGTGGGRSEKLFF
.	.	TRBV5-1	TRBJ1-2	TGCGCCAGCAGCTTGTTAAACCCCGGGAGTTACTCTAACTATGGCTACACCTTC	CASSLLNPGSYSNYGYTF
few	TRBD1	TRBV2	TRBJ2-2	TGTGCCAGCAGTTATCAGGGGGCTTACACCGGGGAGCTGTTTTTT	CASSYQGAYTGELFF
many	TRBD2	TRBV7-2	TRBJ2-2	TGTGCCAGCAGAGAGACTAGCGGGGTCACCGGGGAGCTGTTTTTT	CASRETSGVTGELFF
many	.	TRBV7-8	TRBJ2-7	TGTGCCAGCAGCCTCAAACTCCGTCACGAGCAGTACTTC	CASSLKLRHEQYF
.	TRBD1	TRBV29-1	TRBJ1-1	TGCAGCGTTGGCAGGGGGCACTCGGCTTTCTTT	CSVGRGHSAFF
few	.	TRBV5-4	TRBJ2-2	TGTGCCAGCAGCCAAGAGTTCCGGACCGGGGAGCTGTTTTTT	CASSQEFRTGELFF
many	.	TRBV19	TRBJ1-2	TGTGCCAGTACCCTCCTCCACAGGGCTGCTAATGGTGGCTACACCTTC	CASTLLHRAANGGYTF
many	TRBD1	TRBV7-8	TRBJ2-6	TGTGCCAGCAGCTTTCCCGGGACAGGGAAAGCAGCCAACGTCCTGACTTTC	CASSFPGTGKAANVLTF
many	.	TRBV2	TRBJ2-5	TGTGCCAGCAGTTATCCCGTAATGGGGGCAGAGACCCAGTACTTC	CASSYPVMGAETQYF
.	TRBD2	TRBV5-4	TRBJ2-5	TGTGCCAGCAGCTTGGGACTAGCGGAGCAAGAGACCCAGTACTTC	CASSLGLAEQETQYF
many	.	TRBV10-3	TRBJ2-7	TGTGCCATCAGGACGGGGGGCTATCCGCTCGAGCAGTACTTC	CAIRTGGYPLEQYF
few	TRBD2	TRBV20-1	TRBJ2-3	TGCAGTGCTGGGACTAGCGGGGCAACAGATACGCAGTATTTT	CSAGTSGATDTQYF
few	.	TRBV7-2	TRBJ1-6	TGTGCCAGCAGCCAAGATCGCAGGACCCTCCACTTT	CASSQDRRTLHF
.	.	TRBV5-1	TRBJ1-4	TGCGCCAGCAGCCTGGACGGTTACAATGAAAAACTGTTTTTT	CASSLDGYNEKLFF
.	.	TRBV6-2/TRBV6-3	TRBJ1-6	TGTGCCAGCCGTTGGGCAGGGAAAAGCTCCTATAATTCACCCCTCCACTTT	CASRWAGKSSYNSPLHF
many	TRBD1	TRBV7-2	TRBJ2-7	TGTGCCAGCAGCTTAGCGGGGAACAGGGGCTACGAGCAGTACTTC	CASSLAGNRGYEQYF
.	TRBD1	TRBV19	TRBJ2-6	TGTGCCAGTAGCGGACAGGGGGAGGCCTCTGGGGCCAACGTCCTGACTTTC	CASSGQGEASGANVLTF
.	.	TRBV7-8	TRBJ1-2	TGTGCCAGCAGCTTTTCGACAGGTTTTGTCGATGGCTACACCTTC	CASSFSTGFVDGYTF
.	TRBD1	TRBV14	TRBJ1-2	TGTGCCAGCAGCCAAGTAGCGCCCGGGACAGCTAACTATGGCTACACCTTC	CASSQVAPGTANYGYTF
many	.	TRBV4-3	TRBJ1-2	TGCGCCAGCAGCCAGTCCGGTGCGAACTATGGCTACACCTTC	CASSQSGANYGYTF
.	TRBD1	TRBV5-6	TRBJ1-2	TGTGCCAGCACCAGGGGACAGGGCCGCTATGGCTACACCTTC	CASTRGQGRYGYTF
.	TRBD1	TRBV19	TRBJ1-1	TGTGCCAGTAGCGGAAGGACAGGGATGGGTGAAGCTTTCTTT	CASSGRTGMGEAFF
many	.	TRBV9	TRBJ1-3	TGTGCCAGCAGCGTAGAGCCCCAGGGCTCTGGAAACACCATATATTTT	CASSVEPQGSGNTIYF
many	.	TRBV20-1	TRBJ1-5	TGCAGTGCTAGGTCGCAGGGGAATCAGCCCCAGCATTTT	CSARSQGNQPQHF
many	TRBD1	TRBV13	TRBJ1-2	TGTGCCAGCAGCTTCGACAGGGTGGGAGGCTACACCTTC	CASSFDRVGGYTF
many	TRBD1	TRBV20-1	TRBJ1-3	TGCAGTGCCAACAGGGGGCAAGGAAACACCATATATTTT	CSANRGQGNTIYF
.	.	TRBV12-3/TRBV12-4	TRBJ1-4	TGTGCCAGCAGCCTCGGATACAATGAAAAACTGTTTTTT	CASSLGYNEKLFF
.	.	TRBV4-1	TRBJ1-5	TGCGCCAGCAGCCAAATTCCGGGTAGCAATCAGCCCCAGCATTTT	CASSQIPGSNQPQHF
once	TRBD1	TRBV12-5	TRBJ1-2	TGTGCTAGTGGTTTGTCAGGGGGCCTTGGCTACACCTTC	CASGLSGGLGYTF